The 13 T cell receptor beta chains given below trace back to one sample, sequenced in a study of shared clonotypes between healthy human individuals. The repertoire was sequenced with immunoSEQ multiplex PCR; TCRdb's copy has only in-frame clones and lacks some. The sample includes about 1 million clones, around 74% of them seen just once. The sequencing input was memory CD4+ T cells sorted from blood. Subset here: CD45RA-negative fraction. Receptors originate from a man between 18 and 35 years old in good health.

The chain has TRBV10-3 and TRBJ2-5; 8 positions agree with TRBD1. V lost 3 bases, J lost 4 bases, and 16 bases stayed unmatched. The CDR3 length is 18 residues. CDR1 and CDR2 (germline): ENHRY, SYGVKD. The CDR3 DNA is TGTGCCATCAGTGATTTGTTTTCAGGGGGCAACGGTCGAGAGACCCAGTACTTC. This codes for CAISDLFSGGNGRETQYF.

The V and J genes are TRBV5-1 and TRBJ2-6; 9 bases fit TRBD1. There are 15 residues in the CDR3. The junction had 6 bases not matched to a gene; V was cut back by 7 bases and J by 4 bases. The germline CDR1 and CDR2 sequences are SGHRS and YFSETQ. The CDR3 region has the DNA TGCGCCAGCCGGGACAGGGTATCAGGGGCCAACGTCCTGACTTTC. Translated, it gives CASRDRVSGANVLTF.

This clone showed up just a few times. J is TRBJ1-6 and V is TRBV27, with D maybe TRBD1 (6 bases). V was trimmed by 4 bases and J by 6 bases, leaving 13 bases between them. This CDR3 has 15 amino acids. Germline loops: CDR1 MNHEY, CDR2 SMNVEV (reference sequence). This chain's CDR3 is CASSYTGMLNSPLHF. The CDR3 DNA is TGTGCCAGCAGTTACACAGGGATGCTTAATTCACCCCTCCACTTT.

The V call is TRBV7-2, the J call TRBJ2-1; a possible D gene is TRBD2 (6 bases). CDR3 length equals 16 residues. Germline values: CDR1 SGHTA, CDR2 FQGNSA. The V and J ends lost 6 bases and 4 bases respectively, with 19 bases between them. The CDR3 DNA reads as TGTGCCAGCAGTTCTACGGGACTTCCTACTTACAATGAGCAGTTCTTC. As protein: CASSSTGLPTYNEQFF.

The J gene is TRBJ2-7, the V gene TRBV6-1; 11 bases are a match to TRBD2. The germline V gene has CDR1 MNHNS and CDR2 SASEGT. The CDR3 runs to 13 residues. The V and J ends lost 6 bases and 9 bases, in that order; junction bases with no gene match: 7. This chain's CDR3 is CASSASGGRLQYF. The CDR3, as DNA: TGTGCCAGCAGCGCTAGCGGGGGGAGGTTGCAGTACTTC.

About this clone itself: The same CDR3 can be traced to other DNA sequences in this sample. The chain couples TRBV5-1 to TRBJ2-7; D is perhaps TRBD2 (5 bases). Between the trimmed V and J ends, which lost 3 bases and 1 base, there was a span of 8 bases. CDR3 length: 13 amino acids. The germline V gene has CDR1 SGHRS and CDR2 YFSETQ. The CDR3 reads CASSYTSSYEQYF. CDR3 DNA: TGCGCCAGCAGCTACACTAGTTCCTACGAGCAGTACTTC.

With regard to this clone: Other DNA sequences in this specimen translate into the identical CDR3. The CDR3 sequence: CASSMARTSGTPYEQYF. CDR3 nucleotides: TGTGCCAGTAGTATGGCCCGGACTAGCGGGACCCCATACGAGCAGTACTTC. The rearrangement joins TRBV19 to TRBJ2-7; 12 nucleotides agree with TRBD2. The germline V gene encodes CDR1 LNHDA and CDR2 SQIVND (reference sequence). This CDR3 is built from 17 residues. V lost 3 bases and J lost 4; bases outside the gene matches: 10.

The V call is TRBV7-9, the J call TRBJ2-7; D is uncertain. The V end was cut by 9 bases, the J end by 7 bases, with 13 bases between. Germline values: CDR1 SEHNR, CDR2 FQNEAQ (reference sequence). This CDR3 is built from 11 residues. The CDR3: CASGVPWEQYF. CDR3 DNA: TGTGCCAGTGGGGTACCTTGGGAGCAGTACTTC.

This clone was seen only a few times. Other nucleotide sequences from this sample produce the same CDR3. V gene TRBV2 combines with J gene TRBJ1-1; maybe TRBD1 (5 bases). The length of the CDR3 is 13 residues. Germline V gene data show CDR1 as SNHLY and CDR2 as FYNNEI. With 5 bases removed from V and 1 base from J, the gap between germline ends came to 8 bases. CDR3 sequence (DNA): TGTGCCAGCAGTAGGGACGGGAACACTGAAGCTTTCTTT. It yields the protein CASSRDGNTEAFF.

This chain connects TRBV19 to TRBJ1-1, with D unresolved. This CDR3 contains 13 residues. The germline gives CDR1 LNHDA, CDR2 SQIVND (reference sequence). Trimming stripped 7 bases from V and 3 bases from J, with 12 bases between. DNA of the CDR3: TGTGCCAGTACCCCGCCGTGGGACACTGAAGCTTTCTTT. This sequence encodes CASTPPWDTEAFF.

This chain joins TRBV10-3 and TRBJ1-2; D uncertain. There are 14 residues in the CDR3. CDR1 is ENHRY, CDR2 SYGVKD, per germline. With 5 bases removed from V and 2 bases from J, the gap between germline ends came to 12 bases. The CDR3 sequence is CAISSSYTNYGYTF. CDR3 in DNA: TGTGCCATCAGTAGTTCCTACACAAACTATGGCTACACCTTC.

Ten or more counts support this clone. J is TRBJ1-5 and V is TRBV4-3; 7 positions agree with TRBD1. Germline V gene data show CDR1 as LGHNA and CDR2 as YSLEER. The CDR3 sequence is 15 residues long. The V segment lost 2 bases and the J segment 7 bases; nucleotides outside the gene matches: 8. The CDR3 bases are TGCGCCAGCAGCCAATCTTTTCAGGGGGACCAGCCCCAGCATTTT. It encodes CASSQSFQGDQPQHF.

With respect to this clone: Other DNA sequences in this specimen translate into the identical CDR3. This rearrangement joins TRBV4-1 to TRBJ2-3; TRBD1 matches at 10 bases. Germline V gene lookup returns CDR1 MGHRA and CDR2 YSYEKL. The V gene end was trimmed by 3 bases and the J gene end by 1 base; junction bases not matched to a gene: 1. The CDR3 is made up of 15 amino acids. The DNA of the CDR3 is TGCGCCAGCAGCCAGGGGACAGGGGGCACAGATACGCAGTATTTT. Its translation: CASSQGTGGTDTQYF.